A single sample gave rise to the 30 T cell receptor beta chains below, sequenced in a study of T cell responses to AZD1222 COVID-19 vaccine. TCRdb keeps only in-frame clones here, not all; method: immunoSEQ multiplex PCR. The data show more than 95,000 clones, with around 92% seen just once and over 40% held by the top ten. The sample here was peripheral blood, taken on day 0 of AZD1222 vaccination. These receptors all stem from an adult in good health.

The V gene is TRBV4-1, the J gene TRBJ2-5; 16 bases line up with TRBD2. The CDR3 has 18 residues. The V and J ends lost 3 bases and 6 bases, in that order; junction bases with no gene match: 10. The V gene's germline CDR1 is MGHRA and CDR2 YSYEKL. As DNA, the CDR3 is TGCGCCAGCAGCCACCCCGGGACTAGCGGGAGGGCCGGAAAGACCCAGTACTTC. Its protein product is CASSHPGTSGRAGKTQYF.

The genes are TRBV6-1 and TRBJ2-4; unclear D gene. CDR1 and CDR2 from the germline V gene are MNHNS and SASEGT. The CDR3 has 14 amino acids. V lost 2 bases, J lost 1 base, and 6 bases lay in between. The CDR3 region is CASSEMGAKNIQYF. In DNA form, the CDR3 reads TGTGCCAGCAGTGAAATGGGGGCCAAAAACATTCAGTACTTC.

This chain links TRBV9 with TRBJ2-1; 10 bases agree with TRBD2. Germline V gives CDR1 SGDLS, CDR2 YYNGEE. V was clipped by 0 bases and J by 0 bases; unmatched bases: 3. There are 17 residues in the CDR3. The CDR3 DNA is TGTGCCAGCAGCGTAGCTACTAGCGGGGCCTCCTACAATGAGCAGTTCTTC. This sequence encodes CASSVATSGASYNEQFF.

J is TRBJ2-1 and V is TRBV19; the D is unclear. This CDR3 spans 11 amino acids. Germline V gene data show CDR1 as LNHDA and CDR2 as SQIVND (reference sequence). V lost 2 bases to trimming and J lost 9 bases, with 5 bases between them. The chain's CDR3 is CASSIRVEQFF. CDR3 DNA: TGTGCCAGTAGTATAAGGGTTGAGCAGTTCTTC.

A single count supports this clone. The chain recombines TRBV27 with TRBJ2-6, with unresolved D. The V gene lost 1 base and the J gene lost 2 bases, with 3 bases spanning the gap. There are 14 residues in the CDR3. Germline loops: CDR1 MNHEY, CDR2 SMNVEV (reference sequence). The CDR3 spells CASSLFTGANVLTF. Here the CDR3 DNA reads TGTGCCAGCAGTTTATTTACTGGGGCCAACGTCCTGACTTTC.

The chain combines TRBV6-4 with TRBJ2-1, with D maybe TRBD2 (5 bases). This CDR3 is built from 14 residues. V shed 4 bases and J shed 9 bases, with 16 bases lying between them. CDR1 MRHNA and CDR2 SNTAGT come from the germline V gene. In DNA form, the CDR3 reads TGTGCCAGCAGTGCGGTACCGGGAAAGGGTGAGCAGTTCTTC. It encodes CASSAVPGKGEQFF.

This rearrangement joins TRBV6-6 to TRBJ1-6, with D possibly TRBD1 on 5 matching bases. Trimming left V 5 bases short and J 2 bases short, with 16 bases between. Per germline, CDR1 MNHNY and CDR2 SVGAGI (reference sequence). The CDR3 contains 17 residues. CDR3 sequence reads: CASSHPPGTPYNSPLHF. The CDR3, as DNA: TGTGCCAGCAGTCACCCGCCCGGGACGCCCTATAATTCACCCCTCCACTTT.

The CDR3 loop reads CASSFPAGIFRGYTF. CDR3 nucleotide sequence: TGTGCCAGCAGTTTTCCGGCGGGGATATTTAGGGGCTACACCTTC. The gene calls are TRBV28 and TRBJ1-2; D unresolved. The CDR3 is 15 amino acids. Trimming removed 3 bases at V and 8 bases at J, with 19 bases between. Looked up from germline, CDR1 is MDHEN and CDR2 is SYDVKM.

The chain recombines TRBV30 with TRBJ1-2; tentative D call: TRBD1 (6 bases). The CDR3 sequence is 15 residues long. The V and J ends lost 0 bases and 4 bases respectively, with 15 bases between them. Germline V CDR1 and CDR2: GTSNPN, SVGIG (reference sequence). In DNA form, the CDR3 reads TGTGCCTGGAGTGTAGGGGGGGCTGTACCCTATGGCTACACCTTC. It specifies CAWSVGGAVPYGYTF.

This chain links TRBV3-1 (or the pseudogene TRBV3-2) with TRBJ2-1; 7 bases align to TRBD2. Germline CDR1 is LGHDT and CDR2 is YNNKEL (reference sequence). After removal of 1 base from V and 3 bases from J, the junction contained 0 bases not matched to a gene. CDR3 length equals 14 residues. CDR3 nucleotides: TGTGCCAGCAGCCAAGCGGGAGGCTACAATGAGCAGTTCTTC. Amino acid sequence: CASSQAGGYNEQFF.

The CDR3 is CASSSPGPAYEQYF. The CDR3 DNA sequence: TGTGCCAGCAGCTCACCGGGGCCCGCCTACGAGCAGTACTTC. The V call is TRBV5-4, the J call TRBJ2-7, with D tentatively TRBD1 or TRBD2 (5 bases each). V lost 3 bases and J lost 2, with 12 bases in between. Germline V gene data show CDR1 as SGHNT and CDR2 as YYREEE (reference sequence). This CDR3 is built from 14 residues.

This clone was observed once. CDR3 sequence: CASSTTGNEQYF. CDR3 DNA sequence: TGTGCCAGCAGTACTACGGGGAACGAGCAGTACTTC. The chain recombines TRBV6-5 with TRBJ2-7; a weak D match, TRBD2 (5 bases). V was shortened by 5 bases and J by 5 bases, with 10 bases between the two germline ends. Per the germline V gene, CDR1 is MNHEY and CDR2 is SVGAGI. The CDR3 runs to 12 residues.

The genes are TRBV6-2 or TRBV6-3 and TRBJ2-7; 7 bases match TRBD1. The V gene end was trimmed by 6 bases and the J gene end by 4 bases; junction bases not matched to a gene: 3. This CDR3 region has 12 residues. Germline lookup yields CDR1 MNHEY and CDR2 SVGEGT. The CDR3 sequence is CASSLTGYEQYF. The CDR3 region has the DNA TGTGCCAGCAGCTTGACAGGGTACGAGCAGTACTTC.

The chain couples TRBV4-2 to TRBJ2-7; the match to TRBD1 covers 7 bases. The CDR3 spans 14 residues. The germline gives CDR1 LGHNA, CDR2 YNFKEQ. Trimming removed 0 bases from V and 1 base from J; junction bases left unmatched: 0. The CDR3 nucleotides read TGTGCCAGCAGCCAAGAGGGACAGTCCTACGAGCAGTACTTC. Translating it yields CASSQEGQSYEQYF.

CDR3 coding DNA: TGTGCCAGCGCCCTCACCCCCTACGAGCAGTACTTC. As protein: CASALTPYEQYF. The gene calls are TRBV28 and TRBJ2-7; D call uncertain. The CDR3 covers 12 residues. With 8 bases removed from V and 2 bases from J, the gap between germline ends came to 10 bases. Germline CDR1 is MDHEN and CDR2 is SYDVKM. Drawing the rest from reference TRBV28 and TRBJ2-7, the complete variable domain is DVKVTQSSRYLVKRTGEKVFLECVQDMDHENMFWYRQDPGLGLRLIYFSYDVKMKEKGDIPEGYSVSREKKERFSLILESASTNQTSMYLCASALTPYEQYFGPGTRLTVT.

V usage is TRBV15 and J usage is TRBJ1-6, with D uncertain. Per germline, CDR1 LNHNV and CDR2 YYDKDF (reference sequence). This CDR3 spans 16 amino acids. V was shortened by 1 base and J by 7 bases, with 14 bases between the two germline ends. The CDR3 DNA follows: TGTGCCACCAGCAGAGGGAACCGGTTTCCCAATTCACCCCTCCACTTT. It specifies CATSRGNRFPNSPLHF.

The chain combines TRBV21-1 with TRBJ2-1; the table's D call TRBD1 went unverified against the DNA. TRBV21-1 is a recognized pseudogene. This CDR3 region has 18 residues. Here the CDR3 reads CASSKKTGTFLGYNEQFF. For the CDR3, the DNA is TGTGCCAGCAGCAAAAAAACCGGGACATTTTTGGGGTACAATGAGCAGTTCTTC.

The chain has TRBV4-1 and TRBJ1-2; no clear D gene. This CDR3 region has 19 residues. The V gene's germline CDR1 is MGHRA and CDR2 YSYEKL. Trimming took 0 bases from V and 2 from J, leaving 22 bases between them. CDR3 in amino acids: CASSQDSRTPHLGNYGYTF. CDR3 DNA sequence: TGCGCCAGCAGCCAAGATTCGCGGACTCCTCACCTGGGGAACTATGGCTACACCTTC.

The gene calls are TRBV7-9 and TRBJ1-2; D is unclear. Germline CDR1 is SEHNR and CDR2 is FQNEAQ (reference sequence). The CDR3 extends over 13 amino acids. The V gene lost 2 bases and the J gene lost 5 bases, with 9 bases spanning the gap. The CDR3 is CASSLLAGYGYTF. The CDR3 DNA reads as TGTGCCAGCAGCTTATTAGCCGGTTATGGCTACACCTTC.

This chain links TRBV3-1 (or the pseudogene TRBV3-2) with TRBJ1-1; tentative D call: TRBD1 (5 bases). Germline V gives CDR1 LGHDT, CDR2 YNNKEL (reference sequence). The V end was cut by 1 base, the J end by 4 bases, with 10 bases between. This CDR3 contains 14 residues. CDR3: CASSQVGGSTEAFF. The CDR3 DNA is TGTGCCAGCAGCCAAGTGGGGGGTAGCACTGAAGCTTTCTTT.

This CDR3 reads CASSLRLARNEQFF. The CDR3 DNA follows: TGTGCCAGCAGCTTAAGACTAGCTCGCAATGAGCAGTTCTTC. The chain carries TRBV7-9 and TRBJ2-1, with 7 bases lining up with TRBD2. V lost 2 bases and J lost 6; bases outside the gene matches: 4. Germline-derived CDR1 and CDR2 are SEHNR and FQNEAQ (reference sequence). The length of the CDR3 is 14 residues.

This rearrangement joins TRBV27 to TRBJ1-1; TRBD1 matches 9 bases. This CDR3 has 14 residues. Trimming removed 3 bases from V and 3 bases from J; junction bases left unmatched: 2. In germline, CDR1 is MNHEY, CDR2 SMNVEV (reference sequence). CDR3 protein: CASSLGQGYTEAFF. Written as DNA, the CDR3 is TGTGCCAGCAGTTTGGGACAGGGCTACACTGAAGCTTTCTTT.

The V gene is TRBV6-1, the J gene TRBJ2-1; no clear D. V lost 1 base, J lost 6 bases, and 7 bases lay in between. The length of the CDR3 is 13 residues. Germline V gives CDR1 MNHNS, CDR2 SASEGT. The DNA for the CDR3 is TGTGCCAGCAGTGAAGTGCTCGTCAATGAGCAGTTCTTC. Translating gives CASSEVLVNEQFF.

The V call is TRBV19, the J call TRBJ1-1, with D perhaps TRBD1 (6 bases). Germline V gene sequence: CDR1 LNHDA, CDR2 SQIVND (reference sequence). This CDR3 has 13 amino acids. V lost 5 bases, J lost 1 base, and 8 bases lay in between. The CDR3 coding sequence is TGTGCCAGTAGTTCACAGGGGAACACTGAAGCTTTCTTT. Amino acid sequence: CASSSQGNTEAFF.

V is TRBV28 and J is TRBJ2-3; TRBD2 agrees at 8 bases. With V trimmed by 3 bases and J by 8 bases, 7 bases remained unmatched. CDR1 is MDHEN, CDR2 SYDVKM, per germline. The CDR3 consists of 14 residues. The CDR3 nucleotides read TGTGCCAGCAGTTTGATGGCGGGAGGAGGTACGCAGTATTTT. Protein product: CASSLMAGGGTQYF.

This chain uses TRBV10-2 with TRBJ2-7; TRBD1 matches 7 bases. This CDR3 region has 12 residues. Looked up from germline, CDR1 is WSHSY and CDR2 is SAAADI. V was clipped by 6 bases and J by 4 bases; unmatched bases: 3. In DNA form, the CDR3 reads TGCGCCAGCAGCACAGGGGTGTACGAGCAGTACTTC. Protein: CASSTGVYEQYF.

This clone was observed once. The chain employs TRBV7-9 and TRBJ2-3; no clear D gene. The germline V gene encodes CDR1 SEHNR and CDR2 FQNEAQ (reference sequence). This CDR3 is 13 amino acids long. V was pared by 5 bases and J by 3 bases, with 9 bases between. The CDR3 DNA reads as TGTGCCAGCAGCGCTGGATGGACAGATACGCAGTATTTT. Translated, it gives CASSAGWTDTQYF.

This chain connects TRBV11-1 to TRBJ2-7; 10 nucleotides match TRBD1. The CDR3 length is 14 residues. Trimming at V came to 5 bases and at J to 2 bases, leaving 3 bases not matched to a gene. Looked up from germline, CDR1 is SGHAT and CDR2 is FQDESV (reference sequence). The CDR3 DNA reads as TGTGCCAGCAGCCTGGACAGGGGGACCTACGAGCAGTACTTC. It encodes CASSLDRGTYEQYF.

This chain uses TRBV7-3 with TRBJ2-7; D gene unclear. The CDR3 consists of 15 residues. CDR1 is SGHTA and CDR2 is FQGTGA in the germline V gene. V was trimmed by 3 bases and J by 1 base, leaving 13 bases between them. CDR3 in amino acids: CASSLDLVRSYEQYF. CDR3 bases: TGTGCCAGCAGCTTGGATTTGGTTAGGTCCTACGAGCAGTACTTC.

The genes are TRBV20-1 and TRBJ1-2; a weak D match, TRBD1 (5 bases). This CDR3 region has 11 residues. Germline values: CDR1 DFQATT, CDR2 SNEGSKA (reference sequence). Trimming took off 3 bases at V and 9 bases at J, with 11 bases between the two ends. The CDR3 here is CSASRSGSYTF. In nucleotides, the CDR3 is TGCAGTGCTAGTAGGTCAGGGAGCTACACCTTC.